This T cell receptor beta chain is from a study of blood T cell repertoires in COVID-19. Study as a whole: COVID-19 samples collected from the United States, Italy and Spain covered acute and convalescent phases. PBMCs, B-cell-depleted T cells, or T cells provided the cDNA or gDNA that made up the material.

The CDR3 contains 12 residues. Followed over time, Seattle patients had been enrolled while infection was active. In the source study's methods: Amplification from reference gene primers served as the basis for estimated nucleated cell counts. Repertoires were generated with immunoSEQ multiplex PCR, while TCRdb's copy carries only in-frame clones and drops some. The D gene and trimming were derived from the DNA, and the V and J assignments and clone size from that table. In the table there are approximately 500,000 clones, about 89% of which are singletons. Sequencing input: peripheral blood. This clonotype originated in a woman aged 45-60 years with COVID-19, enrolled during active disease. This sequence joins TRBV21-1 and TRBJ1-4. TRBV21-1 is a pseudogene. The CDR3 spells CASSKRGSKLFF. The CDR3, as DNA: TGTGCCAGCAGCAAACGAGGGAGCAAACTGTTTTTT.